What follows are 25 T cell receptor beta chains derived from one specimen sequenced in a study of cytomegalovirus exposure and HLA in healthy donors. Amplification used 60 Vbeta primers and 13 Jbeta primers. The assay was immunoSEQ multiplex PCR, and TCRdb's table has in-frame clones only and misses some. The table lists about 94,000 clones, over 60% of them singletons. Sequenced material: PBMCs. The receptors shown here come from a young man in good health and CMV-seronegative.

This rearrangement joins TRBV15 to TRBJ2-2; tentatively, D is TRBD2 (6 bases). The germline V gene has CDR1 LNHNV and CDR2 YYDKDF (reference sequence). The CDR3 has 17 residues. Trimming cost V 0 bases and J 3 bases, with 14 bases left between them. DNA of the CDR3: TGTGCCACCAGCAGAGACCCGGGCAGGGACTACACCGGGGAGCTGTTTTTT. Translating gives CATSRDPGRDYTGELFF.

V is TRBV30 and J is TRBJ1-6; TRBD1 matches at 9 bases. This CDR3 is built from 16 residues. Looked up from germline, CDR1 is GTSNPN and CDR2 is SVGIG (reference sequence). The junction had 10 bases not matched to a gene; V was cut back by 0 bases and J by 10 bases. CDR3 region: CAWSVPRTGVDSPLHF. The CDR3 bases are TGTGCCTGGAGTGTACCCCGGACAGGGGTAGACTCACCCCTCCACTTT.

The genes are TRBV5-1 and TRBJ1-1, with D perhaps TRBD1 (5 bases). The V end was cut by 4 bases, the J end by 7 bases, with 14 bases between. Germline assignment: CDR1 SGHRS and CDR2 YFSETQ. The CDR3 runs 13 residues. For the CDR3, the DNA is TGCGCCAGCAGCAGGGGAGGTGAGGGTGAAGCTTTCTTT. Translated, it gives CASSRGGEGEAFF.

This chain links TRBV5-4 with TRBJ2-5, with a weak D call TRBD2 (6 bases). CDR3 size: 14 residues. V was pared by 4 bases and J by 1 base, with 11 bases between. From germline, CDR1 is SGHNT and CDR2 YYREEE (reference sequence). CDR3 DNA sequence: TGTGCCAGCAGCACACGGAGGGGCCAAGAGACCCAGTACTTC. Protein sequence: CASSTRRGQETQYF.

J is TRBJ1-2 and V is TRBV30; D is undetermined. V dropped 4 bases and J dropped 1 base, with 7 bases sitting between them. CDR1 is GTSNPN and CDR2 is SVGIG in the germline V gene (reference sequence). The length of the CDR3 is 12 residues. CDR3 region: CAWTFGNYGYTF. The DNA for the CDR3 is TGTGCCTGGACGTTCGGTAACTATGGCTACACCTTC.

This clone is a singleton in its sample. The J gene is TRBJ2-6, the V gene TRBV18, with a possible D match to TRBD1 (5 bases). The CDR3 spans 14 residues. The germline V gene has CDR1 KGHSH and CDR2 LQKENI. With 2 bases removed from V and 8 bases from J, the gap between germline ends came to 10 bases. In nucleotides, the CDR3 is TGTGCCAGCTCACCAGGGCAGGGAACCAACGTCCTGACTTTC. As protein: CASSPGQGTNVLTF.

V and J are TRBV4-3 and TRBJ2-1, with a possible D match to TRBD2 (7 bases). The CDR3 is 15 residues long. Germline assignment: CDR1 LGHNA and CDR2 YSLEER. Trimming stripped 4 bases from V and 4 bases from J, with 14 bases between. The CDR3 nucleotides are TGCGCCAGCAGCCGGGAACAGGGAGGGTACAATGAGCAGTTCTTC. This translates into CASSREQGGYNEQFF.

This clone was picked up a small number of times. The chain carries TRBV28 and TRBJ1-3, with 7 positions matching TRBD1. With V trimmed by 4 bases and J by 0 bases, 6 bases remained unmatched. Germline CDR1 is MDHEN and CDR2 is SYDVKM. The CDR3 loop spans 16 amino acids. The CDR3 spells CASSSGGSGSGNTIYF. CDR3 sequence (DNA): TGTGCCAGCAGTTCAGGGGGTTCGGGCTCTGGAAACACCATATATTTT.

The chain joins TRBV10-3 to TRBJ2-3, with D maybe TRBD2 (7 bases). V was clipped by 3 bases and J by 3 bases, with 16 bases between them. CDR3 length equals 16 residues. Germline V CDR1 and CDR2: ENHRY, SYGVKD. The DNA for the CDR3 is TGTGCCATCAGTGACTGGGGGGGGGCCGCAACAGATACGCAGTATTTT. Residues: CAISDWGGAATDTQYF.

This chain connects TRBV10-3 to TRBJ2-5; 9 bases line up with TRBD2. V gave up 4 bases and J gave up 4 bases; unmatched junction bases: 7. CDR3 length equals 15 residues. CDR1 is ENHRY, CDR2 SYGVKD, per germline. CDR3 coding DNA: TGTGCCATCAGTGGACTAGCGGAACCCTCAGAGACCCAGTACTTC. Amino acids: CAISGLAEPSETQYF.

The chain uses TRBV10-3 and TRBJ2-5, with D hard to call. The DNA end is a closer match to TRBJ2-7, so the J assignment may be wrong. Germline CDR1 and CDR2: ENHRY and SYGVKD. The CDR3 is made up of 15 amino acids. CDR3 protein: CAISESIETHYEQYF. CDR3 DNA: TGTGCCATCAGTGAGTCGATTGAAACCCACTACGAGCAGTACTTC.

This clone has just one count. A far larger clone is off by one base, so a read error is likely. The chain joins TRBV6-4 to TRBJ1-4; TRBD1 is a possible D gene (5 bases). The CDR3 runs to 15 residues. CDR1 and CDR2 (germline): MRHNA, SNTAGT. The CDR3 reads CAGSDSIGGGEKLFF. CDR3 nucleotides: TGTGCCGGCAGTGACTCGATCGGGGGTGGAGAAAAACTGTTTTTT.

This rearrangement joins TRBV29-1 to TRBJ1-6, with TRBD1 as a possible D gene (6 bases). This CDR3 region has 13 residues. V shed 7 bases and J shed 7 bases, with 14 bases lying between them. Germline V CDR1 and CDR2: SQVTM, ANQGSEA. The CDR3 coding sequence is TGCAGCGGCGTCCGGGACACAAATTCACCCCTCCACTTT. Protein product: CSGVRDTNSPLHF. Drawing the rest from reference TRBV29-1 and TRBJ1-6, the complete variable domain is SAVISQKPSRDICQRGTSLTIQCQVDSQVTMMFWYRQQPGQSLTLIATANQGSEATYESGFVIDKFPISRPNLTFSTLTVSNMSPEDSSIYLCSGVRDTNSPLHFGNGTRLTVT.

The CDR3 loop is CASSLVAGGLWETQYF. CDR3 coding DNA: TGTGCCAGCAGTTTGGTAGCGGGGGGGCTTTGGGAGACCCAGTACTTC. The J gene is TRBJ2-5, the V gene TRBV6-5; TRBD2 matches at 11 bases. The junction had 9 bases not matched to a gene; V was cut back by 4 bases and J by 5 bases. The CDR3 extends over 16 amino acids. CDR1 is MNHEY and CDR2 is SVGAGI in the germline V gene.

V is TRBV12-5 and J is TRBJ2-7; the D gene is possibly TRBD1 (6 bases). Trimming cost V 4 bases and J 3 bases, with 16 bases left between them. This CDR3 spans 15 amino acids. Per germline, CDR1 LGHNT and CDR2 FRNRAP. CDR3 in amino acids: CASGSEQGILYEQYF. In DNA, the CDR3 is TGTGCTAGTGGTTCGGAACAGGGAATACTCTACGAGCAGTACTTC.

V usage is TRBV9 and J usage is TRBJ1-1; 8 positions match TRBD1. Germline lookup yields CDR1 SGDLS and CDR2 YYNGEE. The length of the CDR3 is 14 residues. V lost 4 bases and J lost 5; bases outside the gene matches: 7. DNA for the CDR3: TGTGCCAGCAGCACCTTACAGGGGGTGACTGAAGCTTTCTTT. This encodes CASSTLQGVTEAFF.

This clone was detected only a few times. The chain recombines TRBV4-1 with TRBJ2-7, with TRBD1 matching 8 bases. In germline, CDR1 is MGHRA, CDR2 YSYEKL. V was clipped by 1 base and J by 4 bases; unmatched bases: 3. This CDR3 contains 14 residues. The CDR3 region is CASSQGGQGYEQYF. The DNA of the CDR3 is TGCGCCAGCAGCCAAGGAGGACAGGGATACGAGCAGTACTTC.

V and J are TRBV18 and TRBJ1-4, with a weak D call TRBD1 (6 bases). V was trimmed by 0 bases and J by 5 bases, leaving 10 bases between them. This CDR3 is 15 amino acids long. Germline lookup yields CDR1 KGHSH and CDR2 LQKENI. The CDR3 DNA reads as TGTGCCAGCTCACCACCGAGTCAGGGGAATGAAAAACTGTTTTTT. It codes for CASSPPSQGNEKLFF.

The CDR3 nucleotides are TGTGCCAGCAGCTTTAGGGGGGGTATGAACACTGAAGCTTTCTTT. This sequence encodes CASSFRGGMNTEAFF. V gene TRBV11-1 combines with J gene TRBJ1-1; TRBD1 is a possible D gene (6 bases). The ends were cut back, 3 bases at V and 0 bases at J, with 11 bases in the middle. Per germline, CDR1 SGHAT and CDR2 FQDESV (reference sequence). The CDR3 sequence is 15 residues long. The full variable domain, completed using reference TRBV11-1 and TRBJ1-1, is EAEVAQSPRYKITEKSQAVAFWCDPISGHATLYWYRQILGQGPELLVQFQDESVVDDSQLPKDRFSAERLKGVDSTLKIQPAELGDSAMYLCASSFRGGMNTEAFFGQGTRLTVV.

The chain is built from TRBV7-2 and TRBJ2-3; 8 nucleotides line up with TRBD2. The CDR3 extends over 16 amino acids. Germline V gives CDR1 SGHTA, CDR2 FQGNSA. V lost 3 bases, J lost 4 bases, and 9 bases stayed unmatched. Here the CDR3 DNA reads TGTGCCAGCAGCTTTAGGCCAGCGGGGGAGGCAGATACGCAGTATTTT. It codes for CASSFRPAGEADTQYF.

The CDR3 loop reads CASSYLSGALYNEQFF. CDR3 nucleotides: TGTGCCAGCAGTTACTTATCAGGGGCGCTCTACAATGAGCAGTTCTTC. The V call is TRBV6-5, the J call TRBJ2-1, with D possibly matching TRBD1 (6 bases). V lost 1 base and J lost 3, with 13 bases in between. The germline V gene encodes CDR1 MNHEY and CDR2 SVGAGI. This CDR3 is 16 amino acids long.

This clone was counted once. This rearrangement joins TRBV4-2 to TRBJ2-2, with D possibly being TRBD2 (6 bases). V lost 0 bases and J 8 bases, leaving 10 bases between the germline ends. The CDR3 runs 14 residues. In germline, CDR1 is LGHNA, CDR2 YNFKEQ. CDR3 protein: CASSQDPSAGELFF. CDR3 DNA: TGTGCCAGCAGCCAAGACCCTAGCGCGGGGGAGCTGTTTTTT.

In DNA, the CDR3 is TGTGCCATCAGTGATGGTATTATGAGCTCCTACAATGAGCAGTTCTTC. Its protein is CAISDGIMSSYNEQFF. The gene calls are TRBV10-3 and TRBJ2-1; no definite D call. With 3 bases removed from V and 0 bases from J, the gap between germline ends came to 12 bases. This CDR3 spans 16 amino acids. Germline V gives CDR1 ENHRY, CDR2 SYGVKD.

This clone was counted once. The V call is TRBV9, the J call TRBJ2-3, with 13 bases that match TRBD2. Germline lookup yields CDR1 SGDLS and CDR2 YYNGEE. Trimming cost V 2 bases and J 2 bases; bases outside gene matches: 2. The CDR3 loop spans 16 amino acids. The CDR3 sequence: CASSVGTSGITDTQYF. CDR3 DNA sequence: TGTGCCAGCAGCGTTGGGACTAGCGGGATCACAGATACGCAGTATTTT.

The chain carries TRBV6-5 and TRBJ1-4; no firm D call. Between the trimmed V and J ends, which lost 0 bases and 7 bases, there was a span of 12 bases. Germline CDR1 MNHEY, CDR2 SVGAGI. This CDR3 region has 15 residues. CDR3 region: CASSYSREVGEKLFF. The CDR3 coding sequence is TGTGCCAGCAGTTACTCACGGGAGGTGGGTGAAAAACTGTTTTTT.